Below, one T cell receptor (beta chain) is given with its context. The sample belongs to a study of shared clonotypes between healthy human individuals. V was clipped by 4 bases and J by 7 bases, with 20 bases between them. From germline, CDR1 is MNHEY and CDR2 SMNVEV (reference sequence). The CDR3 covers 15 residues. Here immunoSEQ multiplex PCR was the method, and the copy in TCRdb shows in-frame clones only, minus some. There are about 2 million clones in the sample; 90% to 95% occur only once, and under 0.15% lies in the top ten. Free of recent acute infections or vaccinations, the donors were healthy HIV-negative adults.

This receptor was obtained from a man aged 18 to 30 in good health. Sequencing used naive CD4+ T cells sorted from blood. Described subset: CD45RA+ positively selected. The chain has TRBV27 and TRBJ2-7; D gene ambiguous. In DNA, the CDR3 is TGTGCCAGCAGTTCCGGGTCGGTGGGATCGGAGGAGCAGTACTTC. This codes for CASSSGSVGSEEQYF.